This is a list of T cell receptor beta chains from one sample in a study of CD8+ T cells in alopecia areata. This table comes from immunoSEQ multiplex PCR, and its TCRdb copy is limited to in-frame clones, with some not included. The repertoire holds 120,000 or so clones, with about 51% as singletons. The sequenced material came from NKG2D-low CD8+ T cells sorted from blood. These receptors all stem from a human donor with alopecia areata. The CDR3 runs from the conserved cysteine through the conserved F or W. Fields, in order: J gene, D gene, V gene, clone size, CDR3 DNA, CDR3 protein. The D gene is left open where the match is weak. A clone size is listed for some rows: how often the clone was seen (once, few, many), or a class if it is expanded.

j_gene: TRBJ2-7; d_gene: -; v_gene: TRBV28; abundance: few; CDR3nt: TGTGCCAGCAGTTTGCAGGGCGCCTACGAGCAGTACTTC; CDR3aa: CASSLQGAYEQYF
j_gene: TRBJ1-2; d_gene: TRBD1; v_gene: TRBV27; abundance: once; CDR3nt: TGTGCCAGCTATGAACAGGGGTCGGGTGGCTACACCTTC; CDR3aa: CASYEQGSGGYTF
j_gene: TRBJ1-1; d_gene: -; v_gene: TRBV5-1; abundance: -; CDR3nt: TGCGCCAGCAGCTTGCCTACGGGACGGGAGAACACTGAAGCTTTCTTT; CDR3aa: CASSLPTGRENTEAFF
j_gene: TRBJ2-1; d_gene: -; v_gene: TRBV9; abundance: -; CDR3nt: TGTGCCAGCAGCTCTAGCAATGAGCAGTTCTTC; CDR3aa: CASSSSNEQFF
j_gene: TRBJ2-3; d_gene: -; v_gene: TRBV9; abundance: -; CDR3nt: TGTGCCAGCAGCTTCGCGGGACTTCCCACAGATACGCAGTATTTT; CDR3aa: CASSFAGLPTDTQYF
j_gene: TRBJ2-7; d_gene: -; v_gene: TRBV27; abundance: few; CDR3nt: TGTGCCAGCTCCAGAATCGGGGGCCCTTACGAGCAGTACTTC; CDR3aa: CASSRIGGPYEQYF
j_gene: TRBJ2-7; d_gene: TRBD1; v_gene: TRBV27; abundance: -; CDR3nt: TGTGCCAGCAGCCCTGGGCAGGGGGCAATCTACGAGCAGTACTTC; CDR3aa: CASSPGQGAIYEQYF
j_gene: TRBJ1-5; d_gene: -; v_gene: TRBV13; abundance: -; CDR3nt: TGTGCCAGCAGCTTAGGACTATGGAGGCCCCAGCATTTT; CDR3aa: CASSLGLWRPQHF
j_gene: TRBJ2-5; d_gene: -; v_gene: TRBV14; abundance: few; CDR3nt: TGTGCCAGCAGCCAAGAGGGGACCCAGTACTTC; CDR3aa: CASSQEGTQYF
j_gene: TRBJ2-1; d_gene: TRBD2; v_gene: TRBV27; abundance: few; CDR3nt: TGTGCCATCGGGGTGGCGGGAGGGTACAATGAGCAGTTCTTC; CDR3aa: CAIGVAGGYNEQFF
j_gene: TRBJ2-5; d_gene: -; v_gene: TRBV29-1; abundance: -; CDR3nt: TGCAGCGTGGGGGCTTTTCTCCAACGGGCAGAGACCCAGTACTTC; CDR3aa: CSVGAFLQRAETQYF
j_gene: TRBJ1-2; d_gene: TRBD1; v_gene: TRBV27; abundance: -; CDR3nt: TGTGCCAGCAGTTTGGGCCCACAGGGGGACTATGGCTACACCTTC; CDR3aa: CASSLGPQGDYGYTF
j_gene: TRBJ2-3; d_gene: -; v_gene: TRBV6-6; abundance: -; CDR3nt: TGTGCCAGCAGTACCCCTTCATACGCAGATACGCAGTATTTT; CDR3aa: CASSTPSYADTQYF
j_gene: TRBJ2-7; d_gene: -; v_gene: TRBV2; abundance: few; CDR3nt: TGTGCCAGCAGTGAATTGCGGGACAGCTCCTACGAGCAGTACTTC; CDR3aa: CASSELRDSSYEQYF
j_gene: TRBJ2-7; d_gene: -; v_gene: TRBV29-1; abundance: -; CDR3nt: TGCAGCGTTGAGAAGGACAGCCGTACCTACGAGCAGTACTTC; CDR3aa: CSVEKDSRTYEQYF
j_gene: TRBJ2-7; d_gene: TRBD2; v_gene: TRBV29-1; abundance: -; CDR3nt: TGCAGCGTTGAAGAGGCGGGGGTACAGGCGCAGTACTTC; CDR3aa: CSVEEAGVQAQYF
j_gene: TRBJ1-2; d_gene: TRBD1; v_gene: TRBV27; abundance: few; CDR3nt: TGTGCCAGCAGTTTATCGATAAGTGCAGGGGGCTTCGGCTACACCTTC; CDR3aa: CASSLSISAGGFGYTF
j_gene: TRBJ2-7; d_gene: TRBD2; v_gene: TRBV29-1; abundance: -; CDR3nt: TGCAGCGTTGTCGGACTAGAGGAGGAGCAGTACTTC; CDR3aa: CSVVGLEEEQYF
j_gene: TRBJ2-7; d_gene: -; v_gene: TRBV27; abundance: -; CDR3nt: TGTGCCAGCAGTAGCAGACCCTACGAGCAGTACTTC; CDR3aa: CASSSRPYEQYF
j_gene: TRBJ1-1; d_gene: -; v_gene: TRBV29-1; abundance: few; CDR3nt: TGCAGCGTTCATCAGGCGGGGGGCGTGAACACTGAAGCTTTCTTT; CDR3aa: CSVHQAGGVNTEAFF
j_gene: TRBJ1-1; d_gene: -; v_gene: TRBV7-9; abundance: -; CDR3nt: TGTGCCAGCAGCTTAGCGCCTGGGTTCGACACTGAAGCTTTCTTT; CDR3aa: CASSLAPGFDTEAFF
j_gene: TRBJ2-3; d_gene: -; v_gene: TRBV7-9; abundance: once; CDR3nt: TGTGCCAGCAGCGCAACTCTAGAAGGCGCAGATACGCAGTATTTT; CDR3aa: CASSATLEGADTQYF
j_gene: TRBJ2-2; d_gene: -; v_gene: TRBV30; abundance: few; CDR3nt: TGTGCCTGGAATCGGGAGAACACCGGGGAGCTGTTTTTT; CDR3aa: CAWNRENTGELFF